What follows are 29 T cell receptor beta chains derived from one specimen sequenced in a study. TCRdb redid the calling of the 5' RACE reads with MiXCR, one entry per CDR3 protein. This sample carries roughly 40,000 distinct CDR3 sequences, under 20% of them seen once, and the ten largest clones take around 2.8%. Sequencing used naive CD4+ T cells sorted from a lymph node. Subset: naive CD4+ T cells, CD4+CD45RA+CD25-. All receptors come from a female donor with breast cancer.

This clonotype occurred many times. The gene calls are TRBV5-5 and TRBJ1-5; D remains unclear. The CDR3 contains 15 residues. From germline, CDR1 is SGHKS and CDR2 YYEKEE (reference sequence). Deletions cut 1 base from V and 0 bases from J, with 8 bases between. The CDR3, as DNA: TGTGCCAGCAGCTTGATAGGGCATAGCAATCAGCCCCAGCATTTT. As protein: CASSLIGHSNQPQHF.

This clonotype was seen a few times. V is TRBV6-2 or TRBV6-3 and J is TRBJ1-2; D may be TRBD1 (6 bases). From germline, CDR1 is MNHEY and CDR2 SVGEGT. V gave up 6 bases and J gave up 8 bases, with 13 bases separating them. The CDR3 has 12 amino acids. Written as DNA, the CDR3 is TGTGCCAGCAGGGACAGCCTTCGGGGCTACACCTTC. Amino acids: CASRDSLRGYTF.

Concerning this clonotype itself: The junction differs from germline at one of its ends, possibly a read error. The J gene is TRBJ2-5, the V gene TRBV6-2 or TRBV6-3; 7 positions match TRBD1. The CDR3 is 14 amino acids. CDR1 and CDR2 (germline): MNHEY, SVGEGT. CDR3 nucleotide sequence: TGTGCCAGAAGTTACCCCGACAGGGTGGAGACCCAGTACTTC. This translates into CARSYPDRVETQYF.

This clonotype was observed a handful of times. This chain uses TRBV20-1 with TRBJ2-1; D is undetermined. Germline CDR1 DFQATT, CDR2 SNEGSKA (reference sequence). The CDR3 contains 13 residues. V lost 3 bases and J 0 bases, leaving 6 bases between the germline ends. The CDR3 coding sequence is TGCAGTGCTAGGGGTGACTCCTACAATGAGCAGTTCTTC. Its translation is CSARGDSYNEQFF.

At least ten counts were recorded for this clonotype. The chain links TRBV6-2 or TRBV6-3 to TRBJ2-4; 7 nucleotides align to TRBD1. The germline V gene has CDR1 MNHEY and CDR2 SVGEGT. The CDR3 extends over 18 amino acids. V dropped 6 bases and J dropped 1; count of bases not matched to a gene: 15. The CDR3 protein is CASSPNTGTVFAKNIQYF. CDR3 nucleotides: TGTGCCAGCAGCCCTAACACCGGGACAGTCTTCGCCAAAAACATTCAGTACTTC.

This clonotype appeared a few times. This may come from a read error, since a much larger clone is one base off. This chain links TRBV11-2 with TRBJ1-6; 7 nucleotides align to TRBD1. The length of the CDR3 is 13 residues. J gave up 10 bases and V 8 bases, and 8 bases lay outside the gene matches. Germline V gene lookup returns CDR1 SGHAT and CDR2 FQNNGV. The CDR3 here is CASRAGGGSPLHF. As DNA, the CDR3 is TGTGCCAGCCGCGCAGGGGGAGGATCACCCCTCCACTTT.

About this clonotype itself: A much bigger clone sits one base away, suggesting this may be a read error. V usage is TRBV20-1 and J usage is TRBJ1-2; TRBD1 aligns across 7 bases. The trim removed 5 bases at V and 4 bases at J, leaving 7 bases unmatched. The CDR3 consists of 13 residues. CDR1 and CDR2 (germline): DFQATT, SNEGSKA (reference sequence). The CDR3 DNA follows: TGCAGTGCTGGGACAGCAAGCCTCTATGGCTACACCTTC. Translation gives CSAGTASLYGYTF.

As concerns this clonotype: A much larger clone differs by one base, so this may be a read error. This chain joins TRBV5-1 and TRBJ2-1, with D perhaps matching TRBD1 or TRBD2 (6 bases each). Trimming removed 0 bases from V and 9 bases from J, with 10 bases in between. The CDR3 totals 13 residues. Germline V gives CDR1 SGHRS, CDR2 YFSETQ. CDR3 DNA: TGCGCCAGCAGCTTGGACAGGGACTGTGAGCAGTTCTTC. It yields the protein CASSLDRDCEQFF.

This chain links TRBV5-1 with TRBJ2-1; possibly TRBD1 or TRBD2 for D (5 bases each). V was pared by 4 bases and J by 4 bases, with 12 bases between. CDR1 SGHRS and CDR2 YFSETQ come from the germline V gene. The CDR3 is 14 amino acids. The CDR3 here is CASSPGTEYNEQFF. For the CDR3, the DNA is TGCGCCAGCAGCCCTGGGACGGAATACAATGAGCAGTTCTTC.

Points on this clonotype: This may come from a read error, since a much larger clone is one base off. The chain has TRBV6-5 and TRBJ1-1; D call uncertain. Trimming took off 6 bases at V and 10 bases at J, with 18 bases between the two ends. There are 13 residues in the CDR3. Germline-derived CDR1 and CDR2 are MNHEY and SVGAGI. The CDR3 is CASRPTNQTGAFF. CDR3 DNA sequence: TGTGCCAGCAGGCCTACGAACCAGACCGGAGCTTTCTTT.

The chain links TRBV6-1 to TRBJ1-2; a weak D match, TRBD1 (6 bases). Germline CDR1 MNHNS, CDR2 SASEGT. V was trimmed by 3 bases and J by 2 bases, leaving 13 bases between them. The CDR3 length is 15 residues. CDR3 region: CASSERTAGNYGYTF. The CDR3 coding sequence is TGTGCCAGCAGTGAGCGGACAGCGGGCAACTATGGCTACACCTTC.

As regards this clonotype: A much larger clone lies a single base off, so this may be a read error. Here the CDR3 omits its conserved ending phenylalanine or tryptophan, so a read error is the likely source. This chain connects TRBV5-5 to TRBJ1-5; D is uncertain. V was shortened by 4 bases and J by 5 bases, with 16 bases between the two germline ends. The CDR3 spans 15 residues. CDR1 is SGHKS, CDR2 YYEKEE, per germline (reference sequence). DNA of the CDR3: TGTGCCAGCAGCCTCGGGAGGGCTCGGGATCAGCCCCAGCATTCT. Protein product: CASSLGRARDQPQHS.

This clonotype was seen many times. CDR3 DNA sequence: TGTGCCAGCAGCTATCCGGGACGGCCTAACTATGGCTACACCTTC. This translates into CASSYPGRPNYGYTF. The chain is built from TRBV7-9 and TRBJ1-2; tentatively, D is TRBD1 (5 bases). The CDR3 runs 15 residues. Trimming stripped 4 bases from V and 0 bases from J, with 12 bases between. Germline V gives CDR1 SEHNR, CDR2 FQNEAQ (reference sequence).

V is TRBV4-1 and J is TRBJ1-5, with D possibly matching TRBD1 (6 bases). Trimming pared 4 bases from V and 3 bases from J, leaving 16 bases between. CDR1 and CDR2 (germline): MGHRA, YSYEKL. The CDR3 totals 16 residues. The CDR3 coding sequence is TGCGCCAGCAGCCGGCAGACAGGAATCACCAATCAGCCCCAGCATTTT. This sequence encodes CASSRQTGITNQPQHF.

This clonotype has more than one count but fewer than ten. This may stem from a read error, because a much larger clone lies one nucleotide away. This rearrangement joins TRBV15 to TRBJ2-1; TRBD2 matches 9 bases. This CDR3 spans 15 amino acids. CDR1 is LNHNV and CDR2 is YYDKDF in the germline V gene (reference sequence). Germline trimming cut 0 bases from V and 9 bases from J; bases unmatched to any gene: 6. CDR3 loop: CATSRDSGRPFEQFF. DNA of the CDR3: TGTGCCACCAGCAGAGATAGCGGGAGACCTTTTGAGCAGTTCTTC.

This clonotype showed up many times. The CDR3 loop reads CAISESERQGVFPSYEQYF. The CDR3 nucleotides are TGTGCCATCAGTGAGTCGGAGAGGCAGGGTGTTTTCCCTTCCTACGAGCAGTACTTC. The rearrangement links TRBV10-3 to TRBJ2-7, with a tentative D call TRBD1 (5 bases). This CDR3 is built from 19 residues. From germline, CDR1 is ENHRY and CDR2 SYGVKD. Deletions cut 0 bases from V and 1 base from J, with 22 bases between.

The table lists this clonotype with a few counts. The chain uses TRBV29-1 and TRBJ2-1; 8 bases map to TRBD2. The CDR3 covers 14 residues. The germline gives CDR1 SQVTM, CDR2 ANQGSEA. V shed 5 bases and J 3 bases; nucleotides not matched to a gene: 6. The CDR3 protein is CSVLRAGVYNEQFF. CDR3 DNA sequence: TGCAGCGTTCTAAGAGCGGGGGTCTACAATGAGCAGTTCTTC.

This clonotype was picked up a small number of times. A read error may explain this, as a much larger clone is one base away. The V gene is TRBV6-2 or TRBV6-3, the J gene TRBJ2-2, with D perhaps matching TRBD1 (6 bases). The CDR3 covers 16 residues. Germline V gene data show CDR1 as MNHEY and CDR2 as SVGEGT. CDR3 sequence (DNA): TGTGCCAGCAGTCCAATAGGACAGAAGAACACCGGGGAGCTGTCTTTT. Its protein product is CASSPIGQKNTGELSF.

This clonotype was picked up a small number of times. The genes are TRBV20-1 and TRBJ2-7; tentatively, D is TRBD1 (5 bases). V shed 5 bases and J shed 6 bases, with 20 bases lying between them. This CDR3 is built from 14 residues. From germline, CDR1 is DFQATT and CDR2 SNEGSKA (reference sequence). CDR3 bases: TGCAGTGCTTTACGTGACGGTTTAAGGGGCGAGCAGTACTTC. It specifies CSALRDGLRGEQYF.

This clonotype has more than one count but fewer than ten. The junction departs from the called germline gene at one end, perhaps through a read error. The chain is built from TRBV11-2 and TRBJ2-5; possible D gene TRBD2, 6 bases. This CDR3 is 14 amino acids long. Germline assignment: CDR1 SGHAT and CDR2 FQNNGV. The CDR3 region has the DNA TGTGCCAGCAGCCTCAAGGCGGGGCAAGAGGCCCAGTACTTC. It codes for CASSLKAGQEAQYF. The whole variable domain, filled in from reference TRBV11-2 and TRBJ2-5, reads EAGVAQSPRYKIIEKRQSVAFWCNPISGHATLYWYQQILGQGPKLLIQFQNNGVVDDSQLPKDRFSAERLKGVDSTLKIQPAKLEDSAVYLCASSLKAGQEAQYFGPGTRLLVL.

This clonotype was detected a few times. This chain connects TRBV7-9 to TRBJ2-1; a weak D match, TRBD2 (7 bases). The CDR3 is 15 amino acids. Trimming removed 8 bases at V and 5 bases at J, with 19 bases between. CDR1 and CDR2 (germline): SEHNR, FQNEAQ (reference sequence). This CDR3 is CASGWGGKFNNEQFF. CDR3 bases: TGTGCCAGCGGGTGGGGGGGCAAATTCAACAATGAGCAGTTCTTC.

This clonotype was counted ten times or more. An end of the junction differs from the germline gene, which may be a read error. The chain links TRBV6-6 to TRBJ2-1; D uncertain. This CDR3 has 13 amino acids. Per germline, CDR1 MNHNY and CDR2 SVGAGI (reference sequence). In DNA, the CDR3 is TGTGCCAGCAGGTCAGACTCCCACAATGAGCAGTTCTTC. This encodes CASRSDSHNEQFF.

This clonotype was recorded at least ten times. The chain is built from TRBV5-1 and TRBJ2-7; 8 bases line up with TRBD2. This CDR3 comprises 15 residues. V dropped 4 bases and J dropped 4; count of bases not matched to a gene: 10. Germline V gives CDR1 SGHRS, CDR2 YFSETQ. Here the CDR3 DNA reads TGCGCCAGCAGCCTGGTAAGCGGGAGTAAGTACGAGCAGTACTTC. As protein: CASSLVSGSKYEQYF.

This clonotype was observed a handful of times. The V gene is TRBV5-4, the J gene TRBJ2-7, with 10 bases lining up with TRBD2. Trimming removed 1 base from V and 3 bases from J; junction bases left unmatched: 4. This CDR3 has 15 residues. Germline-derived CDR1 and CDR2 are SGHNT and YYREEE (reference sequence). The CDR3: CASSLLAGADYEQYF. The CDR3 region has the DNA TGTGCCAGCAGCTTGCTAGCGGGAGCGGACTACGAGCAGTACTTC.

The chain is built from TRBV5-1 and TRBJ1-5; TRBD1 matches at 8 bases. Germline V gene data show CDR1 as SGHRS and CDR2 as YFSETQ. The trim removed 4 bases at V and 5 bases at J, leaving 2 bases unmatched. The CDR3 is 13 residues long. The CDR3 nucleotides are TGCGCCAGCAGCAGACAGGGGCATCAGCCCCAGCATTTT. This codes for CASSRQGHQPQHF.

The chain couples TRBV7-2 to TRBJ2-4; 7 nucleotides agree with TRBD1. The V gene's germline CDR1 is SGHTA and CDR2 FQGNSA. The J segment lost 3 bases and the V segment lost 4 bases, leaving 0 bases of the junction unmatched. This CDR3 has 13 amino acids. The CDR3: CASSWTGKNIQYF. The DNA for the CDR3 is TGTGCCAGCAGCTGGACAGGCAAAAACATTCAGTACTTC.

The CDR3 spells CASSFGGGQHF. In DNA, the CDR3 is TGTGCCAGCAGCTTTGGAGGGGGCCAGCATTTT. This chain links TRBV7-2 with TRBJ1-5, with D possibly being TRBD1 (6 bases). The CDR3 has 11 amino acids. Trimming shortened V by 3 bases and J by 12 bases, and 9 bases separated the two germline ends. Germline CDR1 and CDR2: SGHTA and FQGNSA.

This clonotype was observed at least ten times. The rearrangement joins TRBV6-2 or TRBV6-3 to TRBJ2-7, with D uncertain. The ends were cut back, 2 bases at V and 1 base at J, with 6 bases in the middle. The CDR3 spans 13 residues. Germline loops: CDR1 MNHEY, CDR2 SVGEGT. CDR3 coding DNA: TGTGCCAGCAGTTACACCGGATCCTACGAGCAGTACTTC. This gives the protein CASSYTGSYEQYF.

This clonotype has more than one count but fewer than ten. V gene TRBV19 combines with J gene TRBJ1-6; D not certain. The CDR3 covers 12 residues. Trimming shortened V by 6 bases and J by 13 bases, and 13 bases separated the two germline ends. Germline V gene lookup returns CDR1 LNHDA and CDR2 SQIVND (reference sequence). CDR3 protein: CASSSRPGPLHF. The CDR3 DNA reads TGTGCCAGTAGCTCTCGACCGGGCCCCCTCCACTTT.